Listed below are T cell receptor beta chains from one sample, sequenced in a study of CDR3 diversity in severe acne. TCRdb re-analysed the PCR reads in MiXCR, keeping a single row per CDR3 protein. The repertoire includes about 85,000 distinct CDR3 sequences, 45% to 50% of them detected once, and about 9.4% sits in the top ten. Sequencing used blood. The receptors originated from a male donor in good health, serving as a control. CDR3s include the opening cysteine and the closing phenylalanine or tryptophan. The order of the fields is D gene, V gene, clone size, J gene, CDR3 protein, CDR3 DNA. D genes are given only for firm matches. Only some rows state a clone size, as once, few, many or a class for expanded clones.

TRBD1	TRBV19	-	TRBJ2-1	CASKMTGSYNEQFF	TGTGCCAGTAAGATGACAGGGTCCTACAATGAGCAGTTCTTC
TRBD1	TRBV7-9	-	TRBJ2-5	CASSPGQGGRETQYF	TGTGCCAGCAGCCCCGGACAGGGTGGGAGAGAGACCCAGTACTTC
-	TRBV5-4	-	TRBJ1-1	CASSYHGVLAGGF	TGTGCCAGCAGCTACCACGGGGTTCTAGCGGGAGGTTTT
-	TRBV13	-	TRBJ2-2	CASSLLQGTAGELFF	TGCGCCAGCAGCTTGTTGCAGGGAACCGCCGGGGAGCTGTTTTTT
TRBD1	TRBV4-1	many	TRBJ1-6	CASSQGGTVNSPLHF	TGCGCCAGCAGCCAAGGCGGGACAGTCAATTCACCCCTCCACTTT
TRBD1	TRBV7-9	-	TRBJ2-7	CASSSGGDRGYEQYF	TGTGCCAGCAGCTCGGGGGGGGACAGGGGCTACGAGCAGTACTTC
-	TRBV29-1	-	TRBJ2-2	CSVSRAPGELFF	TGCAGCGTATCCAGGGCACCCGGGGAGCTGTTTTTT
-	TRBV19	-	TRBJ1-3	CASSLSAGNTIYF	TGTGCCAGTAGTCTTAGTGCCGGAAACACCATATATTTT
-	TRBV5-8	many	TRBJ1-4	CASSLMGASPTNEKLFF	TGTGCCAGCAGCTTGATGGGGGCGAGTCCAACTAATGAAAAACTGTTTTTT
-	TRBV20-1	many	TRBJ2-3	CSVPEGVSDTQYF	TGCAGTGTTCCGGAGGGGGTATCCGATACGCAGTATTTT
-	TRBV9	many	TRBJ1-2	CASSATRASYGYTF	TGTGCCAGCAGCGCGACCAGGGCGAGCTATGGCTACACCTTC
TRBD1	TRBV25-1	-	TRBJ1-5	CASSETGNQPQHF	TGTGCCAGCAGTGAGACAGGGAATCAGCCCCAGCATTTT
-	TRBV7-9	-	TRBJ2-5	CASSPGTQYF	TGTGCCAGCAGCCCGGGGACCCAGTACTTC
TRBD1	TRBV4-1	many	TRBJ2-7	CASSQLVKGQISYEQYF	TGCGCCAGCAGCCAGTTGGTCAAGGGACAGATTTCCTACGAGCAGTACTTC
-	TRBV29-1	-	TRBJ1-2	CSDQGQGYTF	TGCAGCGATCAGGGGCAAGGCTACACCTTC
-	TRBV12-5	-	TRBJ1-1	CASSDRGPEAFF	TGTGCCAGCAGCGATCGGGGACCTGAAGCTTTCTTT
-	TRBV29-1	-	TRBJ2-7	CSVVEQGGEQYF	TGCAGCGTTGTCGAACAGGGTGGCGAGCAGTACTTC
TRBD2	TRBV2	-	TRBJ2-5	CASSPGLAIQETQYF	TGTGCCAGCAGCCCGGGACTAGCGATTCAAGAGACCCAGTACTTC
-	TRBV5-6	-	TRBJ1-1	CAIKVPWQGKEGAEAFF	TGTGCCATCAAAGTCCCGTGGCAGGGAAAGGAGGGCGCTGAAGCTTTCTTT
-	TRBV19	-	TRBJ1-2	CASSLEQTGGYTF	TGTGCCAGCAGTTTAGAACAAACGGGCGGCTACACCTTC
TRBD1	TRBV12-3/TRBV12-4	-	TRBJ1-1	CASSSVQGVTEAFF	TGTGCCAGCAGTTCGGTACAGGGGGTCACTGAAGCTTTCTTT
-	TRBV20-1	medium-sized	TRBJ2-7	CSASQVNPYEQYF	TGCAGTGCTAGTCAGGTTAACCCCTACGAGCAGTACTTC
-	TRBV7-8	-	TRBJ1-4	CASSADSATNEKLFF	TGTGCCAGCAGCGCCGACAGTGCAACTAATGAAAAACTGTTTTTT
TRBD2	TRBV10-3	-	TRBJ2-1	CAIRGLAGENNEQFF	TGTGCCATCAGGGGACTAGCGGGAGAAAACAATGAGCAGTTCTTC
-	TRBV24-1	few	TRBJ2-7	CATPGPTPYEQYF	TGTGCCACCCCGGGACCAACTCCCTACGAGCAGTACTTC
-	TRBV4-1	once	TRBJ2-2	CASNWRATNTGELFF	TGCGCCAGCAATTGGCGGGCGACGAACACCGGGGAGCTGTTTTTT
TRBD2	TRBV10-3	-	TRBJ2-7	CAISSSREGYEQYF	TGTGCCATCAGTTCATCGCGGGAGGGCTACGAGCAGTACTTC
TRBD1	TRBV2	-	TRBJ2-2	CASSGGPGTGLELFF	TGTGCCAGCAGTGGGGGTCCCGGGACAGGGTTGGAGCTGTTTTTT
TRBD1	TRBV7-9	-	TRBJ2-3	CASSLVTGASADTQYF	TGTGCCAGCAGCTTAGTGACAGGGGCGAGCGCAGATACGCAGTATTTT
TRBD1	TRBV12-3/TRBV12-4	-	TRBJ2-7	CASSQGQGTKQYF	TGTGCCAGCAGTCAAGGACAGGGCACCAAGCAGTACTTC
TRBD2	TRBV11-1	-	TRBJ2-3	CASSQQRGGRDTQYF	TGTGCCAGCAGCCAGCAGCGGGGGGGTAGGGATACGCAGTATTTT
TRBD1	TRBV7-8	-	TRBJ1-4	CASSRTGGEKLLF	TGTGCCAGCTCTAGGACAGGCGGGGAAAAACTGCTTTTT
-	TRBV6-5	-	TRBJ1-3	CASSPAYDRWGGETIYF	TGTGCCAGCAGTCCCGCCTACGACAGGTGGGGAGGAGAGACCATATATTTT
TRBD1	TRBV2	-	TRBJ1-2	CASSSADRVNYGYTF	TGTGCCAGCAGTTCCGCAGACAGGGTAAACTATGGCTACACCTTC
-	TRBV7-6	-	TRBJ1-1	CASAREVLNTEAFF	TGTGCCAGCGCAAGGGAGGTCTTAAACACTGAAGCTTTCTTT
TRBD2	TRBV7-9	many	TRBJ2-7	CASSPGTSGNLEQYF	TGTGCCAGCAGCCCGGGGACTAGCGGGAATCTCGAGCAGTACTTC
-	TRBV9	-	TRBJ1-5	CASSVEGRVGQPQHF	TGTGCCAGCAGCGTAGAAGGCAGGGTGGGACAGCCCCAGCATTTT
TRBD1	TRBV20-1	once	TRBJ2-5	CSATTGTAKGETQYF	TGCAGTGCTACAACCGGGACAGCAAAGGGGGAGACCCAGTACTTC
TRBD1	TRBV18	many	TRBJ1-1	CASSPTDRGSLNTEAFF	TGTGCCAGCTCACCGACAGACAGGGGGTCCTTGAACACTGAAGCTTTCTTT
-	TRBV7-3	-	TRBJ2-3	CASSLAVRGPTDTQYF	TGTGCCAGCAGCTTAGCGGTCAGGGGACCCACAGATACGCAGTATTTT
-	TRBV5-8	-	TRBJ2-7	CASSFYICSARFSGSYEQYF	-
-	TRBV19	many	TRBJ1-5	CASSTTWGGVSNQPQHF	TGTGCCAGTAGTACAACGTGGGGGGGAGTGAGCAATCAGCCCCAGCATTTT
TRBD2	TRBV6-4	-	TRBJ2-1	CASSETSGDNEQFF	TGTGCCAGCAGTGAGACTAGCGGGGACAATGAGCAGTTCTTC
TRBD2	TRBV7-9	-	TRBJ2-7	CASRSTSGSHEQYF	TGTGCCAGCAGATCTACTAGCGGGAGCCACGAGCAGTACTTC
-	TRBV2	few	TRBJ2-7	CASSPEGTSYEQYF	TGTGCCAGCAGTCCCGAGGGGACCTCCTACGAGCAGTACTTC
TRBD1	TRBV6-5	few	TRBJ2-7	CASRPGQGYEQYF	TGTGCCAGCAGACCGGGACAGGGGTACGAGCAGTACTTC
-	TRBV6-1	many	TRBJ2-1	CASSDGGEQFF	TGTGCCAGCAGTGATGGAGGTGAGCAGTTCTTC
-	TRBV9	-	TRBJ2-7	CASGHPGQTYEQYF	TGTGCCAGCGGGCATCCTGGACAGACCTACGAGCAGTACTTC
-	TRBV24-1	-	TRBJ1-4	CATSDTGRGGQLFF	TGTGCCACCAGTGATACGGGGCGAGGAGGACAACTGTTTTTT
TRBD2	TRBV20-1	medium-sized	TRBJ2-3	CSAPKVGGGTDTQYF	TGCAGTGCACCAAAAGTGGGGGGGGGGACAGATACGCAGTATTTT
TRBD2	TRBV12-3/TRBV12-4	once	TRBJ2-2	CASSSYAGTSSNTGELSF	TGTGCCAGCAGTTCGTACGCCGGGACTAGTTCGAACACCGGGGAGCTGTCTTTT
TRBD2	TRBV2	-	TRBJ2-7	CASSDSILRDYEQYF	TGTGCCAGCAGTGACTCGATCCTTAGGGACTATGAGCAGTACTTC
-	TRBV3-1	-	TRBJ2-7	CASSPDSLGSYEQYF	TGTGCCAGCAGCCCTGACTCACTAGGGTCCTACGAGCAGTACTTC
TRBD1	TRBV2	once	TRBJ1-2	CASRLVRGAGYTF	TGTGCCAGCAGGTTGGTCAGGGGGGCGGGCTACACCTTC
-	TRBV29-1	few	TRBJ2-5	CSVDRTTQETQYF	TGCAGCGTTGATAGGACAACCCAAGAGACCCAGTACTTC
-	TRBV11-2	-	TRBJ2-7	CARRKEHRDPGAYEQYF	TGTGCCAGGAGAAAAGAGCACCGGGACCCCGGCGCCTACGAGCAGTACTTC